A selection of T cell receptor beta chains follows, all from one sample in a study of shared clonotypes between healthy human individuals. Assay used: immunoSEQ multiplex PCR; TCRdb lists only in-frame clones, some missing. The sample holds some 2.1 million clones; about 95% are singletons and the top ten take 1% to 1.3%. The sequenced sample consisted of naive CD8+ T cells sorted from blood. The source is a man aged 18 to 29 in good health. Both conserved end residues are part of each CDR3. D genes are given only for firm matches. The size entry is marked missing in some rows and otherwise reads once, few, many or a size class.

D: -
V: TRBV10-2
J: TRBJ2-1
size: -
DNA: TGCGCCAGCAGTGATAGGTCTCCCCTTTCCTACAATGAGCAGTTCTTC
CDR3: CASSDRSPLSYNEQFF

D: -
V: TRBV16
J: TRBJ2-7
size: once
DNA: TGTGCCAGCAGCCAAGGGAGAGCAACGTACGAGCAGTACTTC
CDR3: CASSQGRATYEQYF

D: TRBD1
V: TRBV2
J: TRBJ1-2
size: -
DNA: TGTGCCAGCAGTTCCGGGACAGGGGCAATGAGGGGCTACACCTTC
CDR3: CASSSGTGAMRGYTF

D: TRBD2
V: TRBV6-1
J: TRBJ2-4
size: -
DNA: TGTGCCAGCAGTCAAATAGCGGGGGGGATTAGCATTCAGTACTTC
CDR3: CASSQIAGGISIQYF

D: TRBD1
V: TRBV6-1
J: TRBJ2-2
size: -
DNA: TGTGCCAGCAGTGCACAACGACAGGGCTCCTTTTCGTTCACCGGGGAGCTGTTTTTT
CDR3: CASSAQRQGSFSFTGELFF

D: -
V: TRBV6-1
J: TRBJ2-7
size: -
DNA: TGTGCCAGCGGGAAAAGAAGGACCTACGAGCAGTACTTC
CDR3: CASGKRRTYEQYF

D: -
V: TRBV13
J: TRBJ1-2
size: -
DNA: TGTGCCAGCAGCTCTCAGGGGTCGAGTGGCTACACCTTC
CDR3: CASSSQGSSGYTF

D: TRBD2
V: TRBV25-1
J: TRBJ2-7
size: -
DNA: TGTGCCAGCAGTGAATTGACTAGCGGAGAGTCCTACGAGCAGTACTTC
CDR3: CASSELTSGESYEQYF

D: -
V: TRBV4-1
J: TRBJ1-2
size: -
DNA: TGCGCCAGCAGCCAAGAGCCCAGGATTGGTGGCTACACCTTC
CDR3: CASSQEPRIGGYTF

D: -
V: TRBV2
J: TRBJ2-7
size: -
DNA: TGTGCCAGCACGGCCCCCGGGAACGAGCAGTACTTC
CDR3: CASTAPGNEQYF

D: -
V: TRBV5-4
J: TRBJ2-5
size: -
DNA: TGTGCCAGCAGCTTGTTTGCGGAGACCCAGTACTTC
CDR3: CASSLFAETQYF

D: -
V: TRBV4-1
J: TRBJ2-7
size: once
DNA: TGCGCCAGCAGCCTAGACAACGGAGGGTTAGGGCAGTACTTC
CDR3: CASSLDNGGLGQYF

D: TRBD1
V: TRBV30
J: TRBJ1-5
size: -
DNA: TGTGCCTGGAGTCCGAGAAATGACAGGGGCAATCAGCCCCAGCATTTT
CDR3: CAWSPRNDRGNQPQHF

D: -
V: TRBV19
J: TRBJ2-7
size: -
DNA: TGTGCCAGTTCCCCCGGGGGGCGGGAGATGAACGAGCAGTACTTC
CDR3: CASSPGGREMNEQYF

D: -
V: TRBV5-4
J: TRBJ2-3
size: once
DNA: TGTGCCAGCAGCCGTGAGCGTAGGTCCACAGATACGCAGTATTTT
CDR3: CASSRERRSTDTQYF

D: -
V: TRBV27
J: TRBJ1-5
size: -
DNA: TGTGCCAGCGGGAATACGGGCAATCAGCCCCAGCATTTT
CDR3: CASGNTGNQPQHF

D: TRBD2
V: TRBV27
J: TRBJ2-1
size: -
DNA: TGTGCCAGCAGTCAGTTAGCGGGGGGGCCCTGGGGTGAGCAGTTCTTC
CDR3: CASSQLAGGPWGEQFF

D: TRBD2
V: TRBV6-5
J: TRBJ2-1
size: -
DNA: TGTGCCAGCAGCACACTTAGCGGGGCGGAGCAGTTCTTC
CDR3: CASSTLSGAEQFF

D: -
V: TRBV27
J: TRBJ1-1
size: once
DNA: TGTGCCAGCAACCTAAAGAGGGATGTGACTGAAGCTTTCTTT
CDR3: CASNLKRDVTEAFF

D: TRBD1
V: TRBV4-3
J: TRBJ1-5
size: -
DNA: TGCGCCAGCAGCCCATGGACAGGGGACAATCAGCCCCAGCATTTT
CDR3: CASSPWTGDNQPQHF

D: -
V: TRBV5-6
J: TRBJ1-1
size: once
DNA: TGTGCCAGCAGCTTGGGCGGGCCGAGCGAAGCTTTCTTT
CDR3: CASSLGGPSEAFF

D: TRBD1
V: TRBV6-1
J: TRBJ1-4
size: -
DNA: TGTGCCAGCAGTGTGGCAGGGGGTGAAAAACTGTTTTTT
CDR3: CASSVAGGEKLFF

D: TRBD1
V: TRBV11-2
J: TRBJ2-7
size: -
DNA: TGTGCCAGCGCCCTAAGCGGGACAGGGGCCTACGAGCAGTACTTC
CDR3: CASALSGTGAYEQYF

D: TRBD1
V: TRBV18
J: TRBJ2-1
size: -
DNA: TGTGCCAGCACCGGGACAGGGGTGATCGATGAGCAGTTCTTC
CDR3: CASTGTGVIDEQFF

D: -
V: TRBV7-8
J: TRBJ2-7
size: once
DNA: TGTGCCAGCAGCTTAGTAAATTCGTGGGGGAACGAGCAGTACTTC
CDR3: CASSLVNSWGNEQYF

D: -
V: TRBV5-6
J: TRBJ2-5
size: -
DNA: TGTGCCAGCAGCTCCAGACTAGTTGGGATAGGGACCCAGTACTTC
CDR3: CASSSRLVGIGTQYF

D: TRBD1
V: TRBV7-9
J: TRBJ1-3
size: -
DNA: TGTGCCAGCAGCCTCCCTGCCGGGGACAGGGAGGGAAACACCATATATTTT
CDR3: CASSLPAGDREGNTIYF

D: TRBD1
V: TRBV2
J: TRBJ1-2
size: few
DNA: TGTGCCAGCAGGGACAGGGCCAACTATGGCTACACCTTC
CDR3: CASRDRANYGYTF

D: TRBD1
V: TRBV28
J: TRBJ2-3
size: -
DNA: TGTGCCAGTCGGGACAGGGGGCTTGCAGATACGCAGTATTTT
CDR3: CASRDRGLADTQYF

D: -
V: TRBV29-1
J: TRBJ2-2
size: -
DNA: TGCAGCGTTGAAGAAAACACCGGGGAGCTGTTTTTT
CDR3: CSVEENTGELFF

D: TRBD1
V: TRBV10-3
J: TRBJ1-5
size: once
DNA: TGTGCCATCAGTGCCGGGACAGCTTTTTATCAGCCCCAGCATTTT
CDR3: CAISAGTAFYQPQHF

D: -
V: TRBV4-2
J: TRBJ2-1
size: -
DNA: TGTGCCAGCAGCCCTAGACTCAGCTCCTACAATGAGCAGTTCTTC
CDR3: CASSPRLSSYNEQFF

D: -
V: TRBV29-1
J: TRBJ2-7
size: -
DNA: TGCAGCGCCGTAACAGGGCTCTCCTACGAGCAGTACTTC
CDR3: CSAVTGLSYEQYF

D: -
V: TRBV6-1
J: TRBJ1-1
size: -
DNA: TGTGCCAGCATATTTTACGGTTATATGAACACTGAAGCTTTCTTT
CDR3: CASIFYGYMNTEAFF

D: -
V: TRBV5-6
J: TRBJ1-5
size: -
DNA: TGTGCCAGCAGCTTGCTGGGCGGGCTTGGGACCCAGCATTTT
CDR3: CASSLLGGLGTQHF

D: -
V: TRBV7-8
J: TRBJ2-2
size: -
DNA: TGTGCCAGCAGCTTAGCGGTGGATGGGCTGTTTTTT
CDR3: CASSLAVDGLFF

D: TRBD2
V: TRBV29-1
J: TRBJ2-7
size: once
DNA: TGCAGCGTTGAGGGGACTAGCGGGAGCTACGAGCAGTACTTC
CDR3: CSVEGTSGSYEQYF